Below are 26 T cell receptor beta chains sequenced from a single sample in a study of identical twins. TCRdb reprocessed the 5' RACE reads via MiXCR and lists one record per CDR3 protein. The data hold 1.5 million to 2 million distinct CDR3 sequences, with about 32% observed a single time. The sequenced material came from cord blood. The receptors shown here come from a newborn girl in good health.

This sequence joins TRBV20-1 and TRBJ2-3, with 7 bases fitting TRBD2. The CDR3 extends over 17 amino acids. Germline CDR1 DFQATT, CDR2 SNEGSKA (reference sequence). J gave up 0 bases and V 3 bases, and 12 bases lay outside the gene matches. Written as DNA, the CDR3 is TGCAGTGCTAGGGTTCTTGGGCGGGGAGGGAGCACAGATACGCAGTATTTT. This gives the protein CSARVLGRGGSTDTQYF.

This clonotype was observed once. The V and J genes are TRBV28 and TRBJ2-7; 8 positions agree with TRBD1. The CDR3 runs 14 residues. Germline CDR1 is MDHEN and CDR2 is SYDVKM. With V trimmed by 5 bases and J by 2 bases, 5 bases remained unmatched. CDR3 nucleotides: TGTGCCAGCAGTCCCCAGACAGGGGCCTACGAGCAGTACTTC. Protein: CASSPQTGAYEQYF.

The V call is TRBV10-3, the J call TRBJ2-3; 9 bases fit TRBD2. J gave up 5 bases and V 0 bases, and 0 bases lay outside the gene matches. Germline V gene sequence: CDR1 ENHRY, CDR2 SYGVKD. CDR3 length equals 14 residues. The CDR3 loop is CAISESSGRDTQYF. In DNA form, the CDR3 reads TGTGCCATCAGTGAGTCTAGCGGGAGAGATACGCAGTATTTT.

CDR3 protein: CASSFAGFTGELFF. In nucleotides, the CDR3 is TGTGCCAGCAGCTTCGCAGGATTCACCGGGGAGCTGTTTTTT. The chain employs TRBV6-2 or TRBV6-3 and TRBJ2-2; D gene unclear. Trimming stripped 6 bases from V and 4 bases from J, with 12 bases between. The CDR3 covers 14 residues. Germline V gene sequence: CDR1 MNHEY, CDR2 SVGEGT.

The J gene is TRBJ1-5, the V gene TRBV27, with D possibly being TRBD1 (6 bases). CDR3 size: 15 residues. The V end lost 7 bases, the J end lost 4 bases, and 17 bases lay between the germline ends. Germline V gene data show CDR1 as MNHEY and CDR2 as SMNVEV (reference sequence). The CDR3 protein is CASIRTRDINQPQHF. DNA for the CDR3: TGTGCCAGCATCCGCACCCGGGACATTAATCAGCCCCAGCATTTT.

The sample holds a few counts of this clonotype. The chain is built from TRBV5-6 and TRBJ2-1; D not certain. Trimming pared 1 base from V and 8 bases from J, leaving 7 bases between. This CDR3 has 12 residues. Germline V gene sequence: CDR1 SGHDT, CDR2 YYEEEE. CDR3 protein: CASSLLEDEQFF. In nucleotides, the CDR3 is TGTGCCAGCAGCTTGTTGGAAGATGAGCAGTTCTTC. Using reference TRBV5-6 and TRBJ2-1 for the parts outside the CDR3, the full variable domain is DAGVTQSPTHLIKTRGQQVTLRCSPKSGHDTVSWYQQALGQGPQFIFQYYEEEERQRGNFPDRFSGHQFPNYSSELNVNALLLGDSALYLCASSLLEDEQFFGPGTRLTVL.

The chain combines TRBV21-1 with TRBJ2-7; the table calls TRBD1, which could not be checked here. TRBV21-1 is labeled a pseudogene. The CDR3 spans 17 residues. In nucleotides, the CDR3 is TGTGCCAGCCGGGACCTCGGACGGCTAAGGTTCTCCTACGAGCAGTACTTC. It specifies CASRDLGRLRFSYEQYF.

V usage is TRBV27 and J usage is TRBJ1-1; 7 nucleotides line up with TRBD1. CDR1 MNHEY and CDR2 SMNVEV come from the germline V gene (reference sequence). V dropped 8 bases and J dropped 5; count of bases not matched to a gene: 8. The CDR3 consists of 13 residues. The CDR3 loop reads CASSTGMRTEAFF. Written as DNA, the CDR3 is TGTGCCAGCTCGACAGGGATGAGGACTGAAGCTTTCTTT.

The V gene is TRBV3-1, the J gene TRBJ1-1; D unclear. V was clipped by 0 bases and J by 0 bases, with 8 bases between them. This CDR3 has 15 amino acids. CDR1 and CDR2 (germline): LGHDT, YNNKEL (reference sequence). The CDR3 DNA follows: TGTGCCAGCAGCCAAGAAATAAACTTGAACACTGAAGCTTTCTTT. As protein: CASSQEINLNTEAFF. Full variable domain (missing parts from reference TRBV3-1 and TRBJ1-1): DTAVSQTPKYLVTQMGNDKSIKCEQNLGHDTMYWYKQDSKKFLKIMFSYNNKELIINETVPNRFSPKSPDKAHLNLHINSLELGDSAVYFCASSQEINLNTEAFFGQGTRLTVV.

CDR3 in amino acids: CATRTGTGGTEAFF. As DNA, the CDR3 is TGTGCCACGCGAACGGGAACGGGTGGCACTGAAGCTTTCTTT. The chain recombines TRBV14 with TRBJ1-1; D ambiguous. Trimming cost V 10 bases and J 4 bases, with 19 bases left between them. CDR1 and CDR2 from the germline V gene are SGHDN and FVKESK. The CDR3 spans 14 residues. Full variable domain (missing parts from reference TRBV14 and TRBJ1-1): EAGVTQFPSHSVIEKGQTVTLRCDPISGHDNLYWYRRVMGKEIKFLLHFVKESKQDESGMPNNRFLAERTGGTYSTLKVQPAELEDSGVYFCATRTGTGGTEAFFGQGTRLTVV.

V usage is TRBV20-1 and J usage is TRBJ2-3, with no clear D. The CDR3 sequence is 12 residues long. V lost 6 bases and J 9 bases, leaving 16 bases between the germline ends. Looked up from germline, CDR1 is DFQATT and CDR2 is SNEGSKA (reference sequence). The CDR3 region is CSAPDLPGTQYF. In nucleotides, the CDR3 is TGCAGTGCCCCGGACCTCCCCGGGACGCAGTATTTT.

This chain joins TRBV21-1 and TRBJ2-7; the table's TRBD1 call for D was not verified on the DNA. TRBV21-1 is tagged as a pseudogene. This CDR3 contains 16 residues. CDR3 loop: CASSKSGRRADYEQYF. The DNA of the CDR3 is TGTGCCAGCAGCAAGTCTGGGAGACGCGCCGACTACGAGCAGTACTTC.

Many counts were recorded for this clonotype. The V gene is TRBV4-2, the J gene TRBJ1-2, with TRBD1 matching 7 bases. The CDR3 runs 14 residues. V dropped 0 bases and J dropped 8; count of bases not matched to a gene: 6. CDR1 and CDR2 (germline): LGHNA, YNFKEQ. The CDR3: CASSQDGTGEGYTF. In DNA, the CDR3 is TGTGCCAGCAGCCAAGATGGAACAGGGGAAGGCTACACCTTC.

This clonotype was seen only a few times. This chain uses TRBV4-2 with TRBJ2-4; a possible D gene is TRBD2 (6 bases). Germline V gene lookup returns CDR1 LGHNA and CDR2 YNFKEQ. Deletions cut 1 base from V and 0 bases from J, with 13 bases between. This CDR3 region has 17 residues. The CDR3 DNA is TGTGCCAGCAGCCAAGCCTCGCGGGGTCTAGCCAAAAACATTCAGTACTTC. Protein product: CASSQASRGLAKNIQYF.

The chain recombines TRBV12-3 or TRBV12-4 with TRBJ2-7; D gene uncertain. Trimming cost V 6 bases and J 3 bases, with 12 bases left between them. The CDR3 is made up of 13 amino acids. The CDR3 DNA is TGTGCCAGCAGGTCCGGGCCTATCTACGAGCAGTACTTC. Residues: CASRSGPIYEQYF.

The chain joins TRBV20-1 to TRBJ2-7; TRBD2 aligns across 10 bases. CDR1 and CDR2 (germline): DFQATT, SNEGSKA (reference sequence). V lost 6 bases, J lost 4 bases, and 6 bases stayed unmatched. This CDR3 is 13 amino acids long. CDR3 nucleotide sequence: TGCAGTGCCCAACTAGCGGGACGGTACGAGCAGTACTTC. This gives the protein CSAQLAGRYEQYF.

This clonotype was detected a few times. J is TRBJ1-5 and V is TRBV28; D is perhaps TRBD1 (6 bases). V gave up 6 bases and J gave up 2 bases, with 26 bases separating them. The CDR3 has 19 amino acids. The germline CDR1 and CDR2 sequences are MDHEN and SYDVKM. The CDR3 loop is CASSRGPGTRLQGNQPQHF. The CDR3 bases are TGTGCCAGCAGCCGAGGACCGGGGACACGCCTCCAGGGCAATCAGCCCCAGCATTTT.

This chain uses TRBV28 with TRBJ1-5; D might be TRBD1 (5 bases). V was cut by 4 bases and J by 5 bases, with 18 bases left in between. The CDR3 is 16 amino acids. CDR1 MDHEN and CDR2 SYDVKM come from the germline V gene. Here the CDR3 reads CASSSPGTAVYQPQHF. DNA for the CDR3: TGTGCCAGCAGTTCTCCCGGGACCGCGGTATATCAGCCCCAGCATTTT.

This clonotype was counted between two and nine times. This sequence joins TRBV7-2 and TRBJ1-6; D gene uncertain. V dropped 3 bases and J dropped 7 bases, with 13 bases sitting between them. The CDR3 is 15 residues long. In germline, CDR1 is SGHTA, CDR2 FQGNSA. CDR3 amino acids: CASSLVPASNSPLHF. For the CDR3, the DNA is TGTGCCAGCAGCTTGGTTCCAGCCTCCAATTCACCCCTCCACTTT.

This clonotype has more than one count but fewer than ten. The chain is built from TRBV27 and TRBJ1-2, with D possibly TRBD1 on 6 matching bases. The CDR3 contains 13 residues. V lost 5 bases, J lost 8 bases, and 15 bases lay in between. In germline, CDR1 is MNHEY, CDR2 SMNVEV (reference sequence). The DNA for the CDR3 is TGTGCCAGCAGTGGAAACAGGGACGGCGGCTACACCTTC. Residues: CASSGNRDGGYTF.

The table lists this clonotype with a few counts. The CDR3 loop is CASSSATGLAGYQETQYF. Written as DNA, the CDR3 is TGCGCCAGCAGCTCGGCCACCGGACTAGCGGGATACCAAGAGACCCAGTACTTC. The chain links TRBV5-1 to TRBJ2-5; 12 bases are a match to TRBD2. Trimming at V came to 3 bases and at J to 0 bases, leaving 9 bases not matched to a gene. This CDR3 spans 18 amino acids. The germline CDR1 and CDR2 sequences are SGHRS and YFSETQ.

This clonotype is a singleton in its sample. The junction shows a germline mismatch at one end, possibly a read error. This CDR3 is CASSTLESKNIRYF. Written as DNA, the CDR3 is TGTGCCAGCAGTACCCTAGAGTCCAAAAACATTCGGTACTTC. The chain uses TRBV2 and TRBJ2-4; D remains unclear. Germline CDR1 and CDR2: SNHLY and FYNNEI. The CDR3 loop spans 14 amino acids.

V and J are TRBV4-1 and TRBJ2-7, with a weak D call TRBD2 (5 bases). CDR3 length equals 15 residues. The germline V gene encodes CDR1 MGHRA and CDR2 YSYEKL. V lost 4 bases, J lost 3 bases, and 16 bases lay in between. The CDR3 protein is CASSRKAGELYEQYF. CDR3 DNA sequence: TGCGCCAGCAGCCGAAAGGCCGGGGAGCTCTACGAGCAGTACTTC.

Turning to this clonotype: One end of the junction varies from germline; a read error may be responsible. The chain uses TRBV27 and TRBJ2-6, with 7 bases that match TRBD1. The CDR3 loop spans 18 amino acids. Germline loops: CDR1 MNHEY, CDR2 SMNVEV (reference sequence). CDR3 residues: CASSLRGQLSSGANVLNF. The CDR3 region has the DNA TGTGCCAGCAGTTTACGGGGACAGTTGAGCTCTGGGGCCAACGTCCTGAATTTC.

In its sample, this clonotype was seen a few times. At one end the junction does not follow the germline gene, possibly because of a read error. This sequence joins TRBV13 and TRBJ2-5; D is perhaps TRBD2 (5 bases). The CDR3 covers 16 residues. The germline CDR1 and CDR2 sequences are PRHDT and FYEKMQ (reference sequence). The CDR3 bases are TGTGCCAGCAGCATAGGCCGTGGGGAGTTTCAAGAGACCCAGTACTTC. Residues: CASSIGRGEFQETQYF.

The chain recombines TRBV7-9 with TRBJ1-4; 7 bases are a match to TRBD1. The CDR3 has 13 residues. Germline V gene lookup returns CDR1 SEHNR and CDR2 FQNEAQ (reference sequence). The V segment lost 5 bases and the J segment 11 bases; nucleotides outside the gene matches: 8. CDR3 region: CASSIETGAKLFF. DNA for the CDR3: TGTGCCAGCAGCATAGAAACAGGGGCGAAACTGTTTTTT. Filled out from reference TRBV7-9 and TRBJ1-4, the complete variable domain reads DTGVSQNPRHKITKRGQNVTFRCDPISEHNRLYWYRQTLGQGPEFLTYFQNEAQLEKSRLLSDRFSAERPKGSFSTLEIQRTEQGDSAMYLCASSIETGAKLFFGSGTQLSVL.